One and the same sample provided the 21 T cell receptor beta chains below, sequenced in a study of read filtering for tumor transcriptome and immune sequencing (dated by TCRdb to the early 2020s). Sequencing used an Illumina HiSeq 4000. TCR libraries were built from 400 ng RNA with the Immunoverse kit, using molecular barcoded adaptors covering alpha/delta and beta/gamma chains. Clones were called with MiXCR by TCRdb after fastp trimmed the public reads at Q25, and only in-frame beta chains were retained. A single entry per CDR3 protein holds the most common genes and DNA from its merged rows. The sample data list fewer than 150,000 distinct CDR3 sequences, and roughly 13% of these were observed just once. Jointly, the top ten make up roughly 9.6% of the sample. Sequencing was done on a sample of a population of CD138-negative cells sorted from bone marrow. In the paper's terms, the cell subset or site label means: bone marrow mononuclear cells depleted of CD138+ plasma/myeloma cells by negative magnetic selection. These receptors came from a donor older than 35 with multiple myeloma.

A word on this clonotype: This could be a read error, since a much larger clone is one nucleotide away. This chain uses TRBV2 with TRBJ2-1, with 7 bases identical to TRBD2. The CDR3 consists of 16 residues. Germline CDR1 SNHLY, CDR2 FYNNEI. CDR3 in amino acids: CACSRSGRGSDNEQFF. As DNA, the CDR3 is TGTGCCTGCAGCCGTAGTGGGCGGGGGAGTGACAATGAGCAGTTCTTC.

In this sample, this clonotype turned up many times. The chain carries TRBV4-1 and TRBJ2-1; D call uncertain. Looked up from germline, CDR1 is MGHRA and CDR2 is YSYEKL. The germline V and J ends were trimmed by 0 bases and 6 bases, with 9 bases remaining between them. This CDR3 is built from 14 residues. The CDR3 protein is CASSQDRASNEQFF. The CDR3 DNA reads TGCGCCAGCAGCCAAGATCGGGCCAGCAATGAGCAGTTCTTC.

This chain connects TRBV7-9 to TRBJ2-7, with D possibly TRBD2 on 6 matching bases. V gave up 1 base and J gave up 3 bases, with 10 bases separating them. CDR1 and CDR2 from the germline V gene are SEHNR and FQNEAQ (reference sequence). The CDR3 is 14 residues long. CDR3 bases: TGTGCCAGCAGCTTAGACGGGACTTACTACGAGCAGTACTTC. Its protein is CASSLDGTYYEQYF.

This clonotype was seen ten or more times. The rearrangement links TRBV19 to TRBJ2-1; the match to TRBD2 covers 13 bases. Trimming removed 5 bases from V and 6 bases from J; junction bases left unmatched: 7. The germline V gene encodes CDR1 LNHDA and CDR2 SQIVND (reference sequence). The CDR3 extends over 16 amino acids. The CDR3 sequence is CASSRTSGGKANEQFF. CDR3 DNA sequence: TGTGCCAGTAGTCGGACTAGCGGGGGAAAGGCCAATGAGCAGTTCTTC.

The chain carries TRBV5-1 and TRBJ2-2; TRBD1 agrees at 7 bases. Trimming removed 2 bases from V and 3 bases from J; junction bases left unmatched: 1. The CDR3 consists of 14 residues. Germline V gene sequence: CDR1 SGHRS, CDR2 YFSETQ. The CDR3 nucleotides are TGCGCCAGCAGCTTTACAGGGGACACCGGGGAGCTGTTTTTT. Protein product: CASSFTGDTGELFF.

This clonotype was recorded many times. The rearrangement uses TRBV15 and TRBJ1-2, with D maybe TRBD1 (5 bases). The CDR3 extends over 15 amino acids. Per germline, CDR1 LNHNV and CDR2 YYDKDF (reference sequence). V lost 0 bases, J lost 4 bases, and 12 bases lay in between. The CDR3: CATSREGGLGYGYTF. The CDR3 DNA reads TGTGCCACCAGCAGAGAGGGGGGATTGGGCTATGGCTACACCTTC.

This clonotype has a count of ten or more. V gene TRBV13 combines with J gene TRBJ2-7, with D possibly being TRBD1 (5 bases). Germline V gives CDR1 PRHDT, CDR2 FYEKMQ (reference sequence). Trimming stripped 3 bases from V and 3 bases from J, with 15 bases between. The CDR3 contains 15 residues. CDR3 sequence: CASSFRGRASYEQYF. CDR3 nucleotide sequence: TGTGCCAGCAGCTTTAGGGGCAGGGCGAGCTACGAGCAGTACTTC. Using reference TRBV13 and TRBJ2-7 for the parts outside the CDR3, the full variable domain is AAGVIQSPRHLIKEKRETATLKCYPIPRHDTVYWYQQGPGQDPQFLISFYEKMQSDKGSIPDRFSAQQFSDYHSELNMSSLELGDSALYFCASSFRGRASYEQYFGPGTRLTVT.

Remarks on this clonotype: This CDR3 is missing its conserved last phenylalanine or tryptophan, likely due to a read error. The chain recombines TRBV7-2 with TRBJ2-3; 13 bases match TRBD2. The germline gives CDR1 SGHTA, CDR2 FQGNSA. The CDR3 consists of 16 residues. CDR3: CAGSLTSGGAGDTQYS. Here the CDR3 DNA reads TGTGCCGGCAGTTTAACTAGCGGGGGGGCTGGAGATACGCAGTATTCT.

This clonotype occurred a few times. With a much larger clone just one base away, this may be a read error. The V gene is TRBV11-2, the J gene TRBJ2-7; D is perhaps TRBD1 or TRBD2 (5 bases each). The CDR3 runs to 18 residues. Looked up from germline, CDR1 is SGHAT and CDR2 is FQNNGV. Here the CDR3 DNA reads TGTGCCAGCAGCTTAGTACTGACCGGGACCACGAACTCCTACAAGCAGTACTTC. Its translation is CASSLVLTGTTNSYKQYF.

Of note for this clonotype: At one end the junction does not follow the germline gene, possibly because of a read error. The chain links TRBV6-5 to TRBJ2-2; D is possibly TRBD1 or TRBD2 (5 bases each). Germline V lookup: CDR1 MNHEY, CDR2 SVGAGI. CDR3 length: 15 residues. CDR3 coding DNA: TGTGCCAGCAGTTACGCAGGGCTGAACACCGGGGAGCAGTTGTTT. It codes for CASSYAGLNTGEQLF.

This clonotype has at least ten counts. The chain employs TRBV20-1 and TRBJ2-3, with D perhaps TRBD2 (7 bases). In germline, CDR1 is DFQATT, CDR2 SNEGSKA (reference sequence). The CDR3 spans 16 residues. Trimming left V 0 bases short and J 1 base short, with 14 bases between. CDR3 protein: CSARDGGGLGTDTQYF. DNA of the CDR3: TGCAGTGCTAGAGATGGGGGGGGGCTTGGCACAGATACGCAGTATTTT.

This clonotype was picked up many times. The V and J genes are TRBV2 and TRBJ1-1; D perhaps matches TRBD1 (5 bases). V lost 4 bases and J lost 5, with 14 bases in between. The CDR3 loop spans 14 amino acids. CDR1 and CDR2 (germline): SNHLY, FYNNEI. The CDR3 is CASSVVGAGTEAFF. The DNA of the CDR3 is TGTGCCAGCAGTGTAGTAGGGGCGGGAACTGAAGCTTTCTTT.

The chain combines TRBV5-1 with TRBJ2-3; 11 bases line up with TRBD1. Unmatched junction bases numbered 3, after V lost 0 bases and J lost 3 bases. This CDR3 is built from 16 residues. Germline assignment: CDR1 SGHRS and CDR2 YFSETQ. The CDR3, as DNA: TGCGCCAGCAGCTTGGGCGGACAGGGGGCGACAGATACGCAGTATTTT. Its protein product is CASSLGGQGATDTQYF.

At least ten counts were recorded for this clonotype. The V and J genes are TRBV28 and TRBJ1-1, with a possible D match to TRBD1 (5 bases). Per germline, CDR1 MDHEN and CDR2 SYDVKM. The V and J ends lost 7 bases and 0 bases respectively, with 18 bases between them. CDR3 size: 16 residues. The CDR3 region has the DNA TGTGCCAGCACCATGGGGGGGTCGACACTGAACACTGAAGCTTTCTTT. Amino acid sequence: CASTMGGSTLNTEAFF.

The sample holds many counts of this clonotype. The J gene is TRBJ1-4, the V gene TRBV5-1; perhaps TRBD1 as D (6 bases). Trimming cost V 3 bases and J 7 bases, with 16 bases left between them. The CDR3 sequence is 15 residues long. Looked up from germline, CDR1 is SGHRS and CDR2 is YFSETQ. CDR3 sequence (DNA): TGCGCCAGCAGCTCCACTCAGGGGACGAGTGAAAAACTGTTTTTT. This sequence encodes CASSSTQGTSEKLFF.

There are many counts of this clonotype. This CDR3 reads CAISESTGNTEAFF. CDR3 DNA sequence: TGTGCCATCAGTGAGTCGACAGGGAACACTGAAGCTTTCTTT. The rearrangement uses TRBV10-3 and TRBJ1-1, with D possibly matching TRBD1 (6 bases). Trimming pared 0 bases from V and 1 base from J, leaving 6 bases between. The germline gives CDR1 ENHRY, CDR2 SYGVKD. This CDR3 spans 14 amino acids.

This clonotype was observed a few times. The chain carries TRBV11-1 and TRBJ2-2, with D unclear. This CDR3 is 14 amino acids long. Germline assignment: CDR1 SGHAT and CDR2 FQDESV (reference sequence). V gave up 6 bases and J gave up 6 bases, with 14 bases separating them. CDR3 sequence: CASSYSGTPGELFF. The CDR3 bases are TGTGCCAGCAGTTACTCAGGCACTCCCGGGGAGCTGTTTTTT.

There are a few counts of this clonotype. The V call is TRBV19, the J call TRBJ2-2, with 7 bases fitting TRBD1. V lost 9 bases and J lost 7; bases outside the gene matches: 5. CDR1 is LNHDA, CDR2 SQIVND, per germline (reference sequence). This CDR3 has 12 residues. The CDR3 here is CASETGFGELFF. The DNA of the CDR3 is TGTGCCAGCGAGACAGGGTTCGGGGAGCTGTTTTTT.

This clonotype was counted at least ten times. The chain employs TRBV28 and TRBJ1-5; 7 nucleotides agree with TRBD1. J lost 3 bases, V lost 3 bases, and 5 bases had no gene match. Germline CDR1 and CDR2: MDHEN and SYDVKM. The CDR3 length is 15 residues. The CDR3 nucleotides are TGTGCCAGCAGTTTGAGCAGGGGGATCAATCAGCCCCAGCATTTT. This sequence encodes CASSLSRGINQPQHF.

Notes on this clonotype: A much larger clone differs by one base, so this may be a read error. This chain connects TRBV29-1 to TRBJ2-5; perhaps TRBD2 as D (6 bases). Germline CDR1 and CDR2: SQVTM and ANQGSEA. The CDR3 runs 12 residues. CDR3 sequence (DNA): TGCAACGTTGAATCCGCGGGGGAGACCCAGTACTTC. Translating it yields CNVESAGETQYF.

This clonotype was picked up many times. The rearrangement links TRBV29-1 to TRBJ2-5, with 7 bases identical to TRBD2. Germline values: CDR1 SQVTM, CDR2 ANQGSEA. This CDR3 is 14 amino acids long. V was clipped by 4 bases and J by 5 bases; unmatched bases: 10. This CDR3 is CSVGEGGNRETQYF. The CDR3 DNA is TGCAGCGTTGGGGAGGGAGGGAATCGGGAGACCCAGTACTTC.